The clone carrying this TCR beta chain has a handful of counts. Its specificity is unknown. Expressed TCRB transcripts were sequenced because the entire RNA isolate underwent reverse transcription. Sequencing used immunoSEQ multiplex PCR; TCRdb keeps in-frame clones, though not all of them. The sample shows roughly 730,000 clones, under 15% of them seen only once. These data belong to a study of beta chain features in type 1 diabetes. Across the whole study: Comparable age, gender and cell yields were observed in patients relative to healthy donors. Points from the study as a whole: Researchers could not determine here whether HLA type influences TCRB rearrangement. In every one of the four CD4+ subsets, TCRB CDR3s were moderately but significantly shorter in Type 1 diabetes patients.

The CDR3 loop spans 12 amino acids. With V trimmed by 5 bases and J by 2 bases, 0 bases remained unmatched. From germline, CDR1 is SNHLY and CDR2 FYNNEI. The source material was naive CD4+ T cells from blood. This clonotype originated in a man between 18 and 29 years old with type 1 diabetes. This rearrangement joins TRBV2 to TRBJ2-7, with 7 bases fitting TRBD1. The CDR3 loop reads CASSQGAYEQYF. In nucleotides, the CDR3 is TGTGCCAGCAGTCAGGGGGCCTACGAGCAGTACTTC.